The clone carrying this T cell receptor beta chain was counted ten times or more. Antigen specificity is unknown. The iRepertoire nested amplicon-rescue multiplex PCR amplified TCR alpha and beta CDR3s from RNA. One entry per CDR3 protein results from TCRdb running MiXCR on the multiplex PCR reads. The sample carries approximately 190,000 distinct CDR3 sequences, 25% to 35% recorded once. There are 15 residues in the CDR3. With 3 bases clipped from V and 2 bases from J, the junction kept 4 bases outside the gene matches. Germline assignment: CDR1 SGHVS and CDR2 FNYEAQ. These data are taken from a study of glioma-infiltrating T cells. Whole-study results and caveats: Non-neoplastic patients had below-expected tissue-blood divergence, while all gliomas exceeded expectation.

The sample taken for sequencing was glioma tissue, nonneoplastic brain tissue, or PBMCs (not recorded which). The source of this sequence is a human donor with low-grade glioma or glioblastoma, undergoing nonglioma brain surgery, or in good health (not recorded which). The J gene is TRBJ2-1, the V gene TRBV7-6, with 7 bases matching TRBD2. The CDR3 sequence is CASSFGGKAYNEQFF. The CDR3, as DNA: TGTGCCAGCAGCTTCGGGGGGAAAGCCTACAATGAGCAGTTCTTC.